The T cell receptor (beta chain) under discussion was sequenced for a study of blood T cell repertoires in COVID-19. Trimming stripped 7 bases from V and 4 bases from J, with 16 bases between. Germline lookup yields CDR1 MNHEY and CDR2 SVGAGI. The CDR3 sequence is 14 residues long. This table comes from immunoSEQ multiplex PCR, and its TCRdb copy is limited to in-frame clones, with some not included. This sample yields about 26,000 clones, of which almost 90% are seen a single time; 6.5% to 8% belongs to the top ten. Sequencing used peripheral blood. The clonotype comes from a human donor in a cohort sampled during active COVID-19. The chain carries TRBV6-5 and TRBJ2-5, with D perhaps TRBD2 (6 bases). CDR3 sequence reads: CASNSPAEGETQYF. The CDR3 nucleotides read TGTGCCAGCAATTCGCCAGCGGAGGGAGAGACCCAGTACTTC.